The clone carrying this T cell receptor beta chain was seen repeatedly, ten times or more. This sample was included in a study of identical twins. This CDR3 is 16 amino acids long. Germline lookup yields CDR1 MDHEN and CDR2 SYDVKM. V lost 3 bases to trimming and J lost 6 bases; unmatched junction nucleotides: 8. TCRdb reanalysed the 5' RACE reads using MiXCR and keeps one entry per CDR3 protein. Here the sample spans about 240,000 distinct CDR3 sequences, 7.5% being singletons. These same data were also listed under a study on yellow fever vaccine responses in identical twins.

The source material was CD8+ T cells sorted from blood. The sequence derives from a woman aged 18-35 years in good health. V and J are TRBV28 and TRBJ2-2, with 9 bases lining up with TRBD1. CDR3 amino acids: CASSFFGTGIAGELFF. The CDR3 coding sequence is TGTGCCAGCAGTTTCTTCGGGACAGGGATAGCCGGGGAGCTGTTTTTT.